Presented here are 2 T cell receptor beta chains from one specimen sequenced in a study of CD8 T cells in ankylosing spondylitis. TCRdb reprocessed the 5' RACE reads with MiXCR, giving one entry per CDR3 protein. This table has 250,000 to 400,000 distinct CDR3 sequences, roughly 11% appearing once. The specimen was blood, either unsorted or a sorted T cell fraction (not recorded which). The receptors shown here come from a female donor with ankylosing spondylitis or in good health (not recorded which).

This clonotype was counted at least ten times. The chain links TRBV12-3 or TRBV12-4 to TRBJ2-5; 7 positions agree with TRBD1. This CDR3 has 12 residues. The V and J ends lost 6 bases and 5 bases, in that order; junction bases with no gene match: 3. CDR3: CASSRDSETQYF. The CDR3 nucleotides read TGTGCCAGCAGCCGGGACAGTGAGACCCAGTACTTC.

This clonotype came up many times. The V and J genes are TRBV7-9 and TRBJ1-4; TRBD1 is a possible D gene (5 bases). This CDR3 has 15 amino acids. CDR1 is SEHNR, CDR2 FQNEAQ, per germline (reference sequence). The ends were cut back, 3 bases at V and 7 bases at J, with 15 bases in the middle. The CDR3 region has the DNA TGTGCCAGCAGCTTCGGGGACCAGAGAGGTGAAAAACTGTTTTTT. Protein product: CASSFGDQRGEKLFF.